This TCR beta chain was found in a study of OX40 agonist ivuxolimab in advanced cancers. Looking at the study overall: Treatment of patients was with ivuxolimab, an agonistic anti-OX40 (CD134) antibody. Anti-PD-1, anti-PD-L1 or anti-CTLA-4 therapy given earlier was allowed, and 30% to 45% had some. All patients had ivuxolimab intravenously every 2 weeks at 0.01 to 10 mg/kg. Points from the study as a whole: On average, CD8+ T cells showed a greater number of expanded clones than CD4+.

A word on this clone: Antigen: not known.

Measured with immunoSEQ multiplex PCR; TCRdb has only the in-frame clones, and not every one. The sample carries 30,000 to 35,000 clones, 65% to 85% recorded once. CDR3 size: 15 residues. V was clipped by 5 bases and J by 4 bases; unmatched bases: 10. CDR1 is PRHDT, CDR2 FYEKMQ, per germline (reference sequence). J is TRBJ2-7 and V is TRBV13, with 8 bases matching TRBD1. This specimen was CD4+ or CD8+ T cells sorted from blood, taken in a trial of the OX40 agonist ivuxolimab. The receptor comes from an adult with an advanced solid tumor such as melanoma, head and neck, liver or kidney cancer. The CDR3 is CASSTGQGFRYEQYF. The CDR3 bases are TGTGCCAGCAGCACCGGACAGGGATTTCGTTACGAGCAGTACTTC.